This TCR beta chain was captured by sequencing in a study of early stage breast cancer tumors (dated by TCRdb to 2016 to 2017). Background for the entire study: Of the 15 or so invasive breast tumors, about a dozen were found to be estrogen receptor-positive, progesterone receptor-positive and HER2-negative. Of the approximately twelve ER+/PR+/HER2- tumors, eight were classified as invasive ductal carcinomas and four as invasive lobular carcinomas. A read coverage of roughly 10-fold per sample was achieved on average. Across all samples, 2,651,842 templates representing over a million unique clonotypes were detected.

What the research found in general, with its limitations: Chain pairing and functional markers such as CD4, CD8 and FOXP3 were missed by bulk genomic DNA sequencing of unsorted cells. Greater similarity was observed between blood and normal breast repertoires than between blood and tumor repertoires, and tumor was distinguished from normal in about 85% of the 16 patients when each tissue was compared with blood. Analysis by tumor subtype was prevented by the small cohort size. Compared with adjacent normal breast tissue, tumors had higher clonality and 2 to 3-fold greater T cell density. Enriched TCRB sequences shared across patients were mostly commonly generated sequences, unlikely to play an important role in the tumor microenvironment.

Each sample was amplified in two independent genomic DNA replicates, using approximately 0.5 ug for blood and around 1.5 ug for tumor or normal breast. Following the manufacturer's instructions, the ImmunoSeq Intro kit was used to carry out TCRB sequencing on genomic DNA. Multiplex PCR was run for about 30 cycles using proprietary primers and spike-in control sequences for absolute quantification. Single-end 150-bp reads were used to sequence an 87-bp fragment covering the CDR3 and the flanking V and J genes. Each lane of an Illumina MiSeq using version 3.0 chemistry carried seven multiplexed samples, with two replicates per sample. The original methods were these. The vendor's proprietary pipeline handled the raw data processing, merging both replicates into a single result for each sample. A clonotype was defined as productive rearrangements that share the same V-gene family, CDR3 amino acid sequence and J-gene segment. Clonality was calculated as 1 minus the normalized Shannon entropy (Pielou evenness) of TCRB abundances. T cell density was estimated as total templates divided by the number of input cells, with the number of input cells inferred from the DNA input amount. Recon was used with default parameters to estimate total repertoire diversity and clonality. A clonotype counted as tumor-enriched if its abundance in tumor exceeded 0.1% and was at least 32-fold higher than its abundance in normal breast. Sourced from immuneACCESS, this table was stored by TCRdb with only in-frame sequences that have V and J called. A share of the clones is absent; for the studies checked, an unresolved V gene accounts for under half, and the remainder has no known explanation. V and J calls and clone size are as listed in that table; D and trimming were resolved from the DNA. This sample comprises around 28,000 clones, around three quarters of them detected only once. Of the sample, around a third is held by the ten largest clones.

This clone appeared once. Its antigen has not been determined. No per-base quality is available; no much larger clone lies one base away. The study profiled bulk TCR beta-chain repertoires in matched peripheral blood, tumor and adjacent normal breast tissue taken from around 15 patients with early-stage breast cancer. Before surgery, roughly 4.5-11 mL of whole blood was collected in EDTA tubes and processed within 2 hours. Ficoll-Paque centrifugation in SepMate-50 tubes was used to isolate peripheral blood mononuclear cells. For storage in liquid nitrogen, PBMCs were cryopreserved as aliquots of 2 to 4 million cells in approximately 90% FBS with around 10% DMSO. Genomic DNA was extracted with the Qiagen AllPrep DNA/RNA Mini kit. The germline V gene provides CDR1 ENHRY and CDR2 SYGVKD. The CDR3 sequence holds 14 residues, the cysteine and phenylalanine included. CDR3 DNA only is kept here, 42 bases in frame from base 1. V is reduced by 2 bases and J by 7 bases, leaving a spacing of 12 bases between them.

This chain joins TRBV10-3 to TRBJ2-1, with TRBD2 as a weak D call on 5 bases. The sequenced material came from blood. This TCR was recovered from a person aged 50 to 59 with breast cancer. The nucleotides are TGTGCCATCAGTGAGGCGTCGGGGAAGAATGAGCAGTTCTTC. The encoded protein is CAISEASGKNEQFF.